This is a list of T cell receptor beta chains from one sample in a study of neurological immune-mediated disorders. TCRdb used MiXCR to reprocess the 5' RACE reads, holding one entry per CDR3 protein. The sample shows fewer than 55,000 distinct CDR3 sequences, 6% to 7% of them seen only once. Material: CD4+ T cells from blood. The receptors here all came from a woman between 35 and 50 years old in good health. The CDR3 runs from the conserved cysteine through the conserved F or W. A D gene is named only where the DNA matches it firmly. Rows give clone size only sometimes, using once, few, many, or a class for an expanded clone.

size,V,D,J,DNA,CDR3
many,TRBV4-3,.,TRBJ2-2,TGCGCCAGCAGACAACATTCAGGGAACACCGGGGAGCTGTTTTTT,CASRQHSGNTGELFF
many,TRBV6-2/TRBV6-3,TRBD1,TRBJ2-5,TGTGCCAGCGTAAGAAGGACAGGGGTGGAGACCCAGTACTTC,CASVRRTGVETQYF
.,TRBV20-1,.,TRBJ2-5,TGCAGTGCTATTGTAGCGCCAGAGACCCAGTACTTC,CSAIVAPETQYF
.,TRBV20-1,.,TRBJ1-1,TGCAGTGCTAGACTGGCCGTCACTGAAGCTTTCTTT,CSARLAVTEAFF
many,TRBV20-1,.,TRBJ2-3,TGCAGTGCTAGAATAATCGTTAGACCCGATACGCAGTATTTT,CSARIIVRPDTQYF
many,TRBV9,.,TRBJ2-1,TGTGCCAGCAGCGGCCGGGACTCCTTACGGGGGCAGTTCTTC,CASSGRDSLRGQFF
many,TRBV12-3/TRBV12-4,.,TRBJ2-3,TGTGCCAGCAGTTCCGCGCTAGCGTCAGATACGCAGTATTTT,CASSSALASDTQYF
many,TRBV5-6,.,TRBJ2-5,TGTGCCAGCAGCTTGTTGCCAACCCAAGAGACCCAGTACTTC,CASSLLPTQETQYF
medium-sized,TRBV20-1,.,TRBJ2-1,TGCAGTGCGGCCGGGCGGGGGCTTTTTCCCAATGAGCAGTTCTTC,CSAAGRGLFPNEQFF
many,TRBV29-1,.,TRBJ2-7,TGCAGCGTTCTCCGGCCCCCTTACGAGCAGTACTTC,CSVLRPPYEQYF
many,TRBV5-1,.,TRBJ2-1,TGCGCCAGCAGCCCTGGAGGACCCTACAATGAGCAGTTCTTC,CASSPGGPYNEQFF
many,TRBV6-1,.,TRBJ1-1,TGTGCCAGCAGTGCCGGGCCTCATGGCGTGGACACTGAAGCTTTCTTT,CASSAGPHGVDTEAFF
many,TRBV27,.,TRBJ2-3,TGTGCCAGCAAAGAGAGCACAGATACGCAGTATTTT,CASKESTDTQYF
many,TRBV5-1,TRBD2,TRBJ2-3,TGCGCCAGCAGCTGGTCCGGGACTAGCGACGATACGCAGTATTTT,CASSWSGTSDDTQYF
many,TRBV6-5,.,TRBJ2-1,TGTGCCAGCAGTCCCCAACGGGCGGATGAGCAGTTCTTC,CASSPQRADEQFF
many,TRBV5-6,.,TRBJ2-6,TGTGCCAGCAGCCTCTGGATTTCTGCGAGGAGCTCTGGGGCCAACGTCCTGACTTTC,CASSLWISARSSGANVLTF
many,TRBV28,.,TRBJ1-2,TGTGCCAGCAGAAGGGGGAATAACTATGGCTACACCTTC,CASRRGNNYGYTF
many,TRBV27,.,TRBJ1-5,TGTGCCAGCAGTTCTTGGGCAGGACTGGATCAGCCCCAGCATTTT,CASSSWAGLDQPQHF
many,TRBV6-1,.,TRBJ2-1,TGTGCCAGCACTCGGGATTCCTACAATGAGCAGTTCTTC,CASTRDSYNEQFF
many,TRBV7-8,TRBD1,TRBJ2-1,TGTGCCAGCAGCCCCTTAACAGGGGGCGCTGAGCAGTTCTTC,CASSPLTGGAEQFF
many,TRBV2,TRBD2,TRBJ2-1,TGTGCCAGCAGTGAACCCGGGGGGGAATACAATGAGCAGTTCTTC,CASSEPGGEYNEQFF
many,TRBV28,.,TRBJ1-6,TGTGCCAGCAGTTCCGGGCAGGGATCTACGAATTCACCCCTCCACTTT,CASSSGQGSTNSPLHF
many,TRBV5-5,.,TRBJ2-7,TGTGCCAGCAGCTTGGCCCCGGACAGCTCCTACGAGCAGTACTTC,CASSLAPDSSYEQYF
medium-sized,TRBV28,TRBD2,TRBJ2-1,TGTGCCAGCATCGGCCCGTCTAGCGGGAGGAATTTACAGAATGAGCAGTTCTTC,CASIGPSSGRNLQNEQFF
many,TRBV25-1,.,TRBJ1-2,TGTGCCAGCAGTGATCTAAGGGACGGCTATGGCTACACCTTC,CASSDLRDGYGYTF
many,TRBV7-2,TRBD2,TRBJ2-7,TGTGCCAGCAGCTTTCAGCGGGGGGCCTACGAGCAGTACTTC,CASSFQRGAYEQYF
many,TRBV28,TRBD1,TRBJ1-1,TGTGCCAGCAACCCAGGGGGCACTGAAGCTTTCTTT,CASNPGGTEAFF
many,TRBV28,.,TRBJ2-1,TGTGCCAGCAGTGACCCTTGGCGGGCGCAGTTCTTC,CASSDPWRAQFF
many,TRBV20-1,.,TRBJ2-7,TGCAGTGCGGGCTCCCTCGAGCAGTACTTC,CSAGSLEQYF
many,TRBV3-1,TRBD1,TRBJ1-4,TGTGCCAGCAGCCAAGGGACAGGGGGTGAAAAACTGTTTTTT,CASSQGTGGEKLFF
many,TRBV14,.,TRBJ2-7,TGTGCCAGCAGCCAAGGCCCCGGTTTAGAGGAGCAGTACTTC,CASSQGPGLEEQYF
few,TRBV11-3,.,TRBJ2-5,TGTGCCAGCAGCGCAGGGGTTCGGGAGACCCAGTACTTC,CASSAGVRETQYF
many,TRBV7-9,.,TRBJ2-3,TGTGCCAGCAGCTTATATCGTCCAGCGGGTTGGGGAGATACGCAGTATTTT,CASSLYRPAGWGDTQYF